The 14 T cell receptor beta chains below all came from one sample that was sequenced in a study of cytomegalovirus exposure and HLA in healthy donors. The study ran its PCR with 60 Vbeta and 13 Jbeta primers. Libraries were prepared by immunoSEQ multiplex PCR; TCRdb keeps only in-frame clonotypes and omits some of them. The sample shows approximately 160,000 clones, approximately 80% of them seen only once. The material sequenced was PBMCs. Receptors originate from a woman aged 18-35 years in good health and CMV-seronegative.

This rearrangement joins TRBV9 to TRBJ2-1; D unresolved. CDR3 length: 11 residues. Germline assignment: CDR1 SGDLS and CDR2 YYNGEE. V lost 2 bases, J lost 10 bases, and 7 bases lay in between. The CDR3 nucleotides are TGTGCCAGCAGCGTCCTAGAGGAGCAGTTCTTC. Translation: CASSVLEEQFF.

The rearrangement uses TRBV5-4 and TRBJ2-7; D might be TRBD1 (5 bases). Germline CDR1 reads SGHNT; CDR2 reads YYREEE (reference sequence). CDR3 length: 15 residues. V was shortened by 2 bases and J by 0 bases, with 12 bases between the two germline ends. The CDR3 loop reads CASSFAGAVSYEQYF. The CDR3 coding sequence is TGTGCCAGCAGCTTCGCTGGGGCGGTCTCCTACGAGCAGTACTTC. The variable domain in full, completed from reference TRBV5-4 and TRBJ2-7, reads ETGVTQSPTHLIKTRGQQVTLRCSSQSGHNTVSWYQQALGQGPQFIFQYYREEENGRGNFPPRFSGLQFPNYSSELNVNALELDDSALYLCASSFAGAVSYEQYFGPGTRLTVT.

The chain joins TRBV6-5 to TRBJ2-7; 9 nucleotides align to TRBD2. This CDR3 region has 12 residues. Germline V gene sequence: CDR1 MNHEY, CDR2 SVGAGI. With V trimmed by 8 bases and J by 5 bases, 4 bases remained unmatched. The CDR3 DNA sequence: TGTGCCAGCCTGGTAGCGGGAGACGAGCAGTACTTC. Translation gives CASLVAGDEQYF.

This chain joins TRBV30 and TRBJ1-5, with D unresolved. CDR1 is GTSNPN, CDR2 SVGIG, per germline (reference sequence). Trimming took off 0 bases at V and 5 bases at J, with 11 bases between the two ends. This CDR3 is 14 amino acids long. CDR3 amino acids: CAWSVRSLDQPQHF. For the CDR3, the DNA is TGTGCCTGGAGTGTACGGTCACTCGATCAGCCCCAGCATTTT.

V usage is TRBV28 and J usage is TRBJ2-7, with TRBD2 identical over 11 bases. Trimming at V came to 5 bases and at J to 0 bases, leaving 3 bases not matched to a gene. This CDR3 region has 15 residues. Germline CDR1 reads MDHEN; CDR2 reads SYDVKM. The CDR3 here is CASSDLAGGSYEQYF. Here the CDR3 DNA reads TGTGCCAGCAGTGACCTAGCGGGAGGCTCCTACGAGCAGTACTTC.

This clone showed up just a few times. J is TRBJ1-5 and V is TRBV18, with TRBD1 matching over 7 bases. V shed 6 bases, J shed 4 bases, and the junction held 6 bases outside the gene matches. The CDR3 totals 14 residues. The germline V gene encodes CDR1 KGHSH and CDR2 LQKENI. The CDR3 region has the DNA TGTGCCAGCTCGCCAGGGACAGCTAATCAGCCCCAGCATTTT. It encodes CASSPGTANQPQHF.

V is TRBV7-9 and J is TRBJ2-5; the match to TRBD1 covers 10 bases. Germline V lookup: CDR1 SEHNR, CDR2 FQNEAQ (reference sequence). After removal of 2 bases from V and 1 base from J, the junction contained 1 base not matched to a gene. The length of the CDR3 is 15 residues. The CDR3 DNA is TGTGCCAGCAGCTTAAGGGACAGGGGCCAAGAGACCCAGTACTTC. Residues: CASSLRDRGQETQYF.

The chain uses TRBV25-1 and TRBJ2-1; D is undetermined. The CDR3 spans 12 residues. Trimming pared 6 bases from V and 7 bases from J, leaving 10 bases between. Germline CDR1 MGHDK, CDR2 SYGVNS. The CDR3 sequence: CASSLGLNEQFF. The CDR3 nucleotides are TGTGCCAGCAGCCTAGGTCTGAATGAGCAGTTCTTC.

This clone came up once. The chain recombines TRBV11-3 with TRBJ2-5, with TRBD1 matching 8 bases. Losses at the gene ends were 6 bases for V and 5 bases for J; bases not matched to a gene: 11. This CDR3 spans 15 amino acids. CDR1 SGHNT and CDR2 YENEEA come from the germline V gene. CDR3 sequence (DNA): TGTGCCAGCAGATTTGGACAGGGCTGGTTGGAGACCCAGTACTTC. This translates into CASRFGQGWLETQYF.

The chain joins TRBV2 to TRBJ1-5; tentatively, D is TRBD1 (6 bases). Germline loops: CDR1 SNHLY, CDR2 FYNNEI. Trimming pared 5 bases from V and 2 bases from J, leaving 10 bases between. CDR3 length equals 14 residues. The DNA of the CDR3 is TGTGCCAGCAGTCAGGGGATGGGCAATCAGCCCCAGCATTTT. Translating gives CASSQGMGNQPQHF.

The chain uses TRBV20-1 and TRBJ2-7, with D perhaps TRBD2 (5 bases). The germline V and J ends were trimmed by 3 bases and 3 bases, with 6 bases remaining between them. Germline CDR1 and CDR2: DFQATT and SNEGSKA (reference sequence). The CDR3 contains 11 residues. CDR3 nucleotide sequence: TGCAGTGCTAGGAGCGGCTACGAGCAGTACTTC. Translating it yields CSARSGYEQYF.

The chain is built from TRBV5-5 and TRBJ1-1, with D hard to call. CDR3 length: 17 residues. CDR1 SGHKS and CDR2 YYEKEE come from the germline V gene (reference sequence). V was clipped by 4 bases and J by 7 bases, with 26 bases between them. The CDR3 bases are TGTGCCAGCAGCCCAGTGGCGGCAGCGAAATACTCACATGAAGCTTTCTTT. This encodes CASSPVAAAKYSHEAFF.

This chain links TRBV30 with TRBJ2-7, with 9 bases that match TRBD1. Germline V lookup: CDR1 GTSNPN, CDR2 SVGIG (reference sequence). The CDR3 extends over 13 amino acids. J was trimmed by 7 bases and V by 1 base; bases with no gene match: 5. This chain's CDR3 is CAWSDRGPREQYF. The CDR3 nucleotides are TGTGCCTGGAGTGACAGGGGGCCAAGGGAGCAGTACTTC.

The chain combines TRBV6-1 with TRBJ1-2; D unresolved. Trimming removed 1 base from V and 5 bases from J, with 20 bases in between. The CDR3 has 17 amino acids. CDR1 MNHNS and CDR2 SASEGT come from the germline V gene. The CDR3: CASSEERRRTPVYGYTF. The CDR3 nucleotides read TGTGCCAGCAGTGAAGAGAGGAGGCGCACCCCCGTTTATGGCTACACCTTC.